This is a list of T cell receptor beta chains from one sample in a study of regulatory T cells in long-lasting Graves disease. TCRdb re-derived calls from the multiplex PCR reads in MiXCR, one entry per CDR3 protein. In the table there are 600,000 to 800,000 distinct CDR3 sequences, around 30% of which are singletons. This specimen consisted of peripheral blood mononuclear cells (PBMCs), obtained when the disease was refractory, from a patient treated with antithyroid drugs. The receptors originated from a female donor with Graves disease. CDR3s include the opening cysteine and the closing phenylalanine or tryptophan. The D gene is left open where the match is weak. The size entry is marked missing in some rows and otherwise reads once, few, many or a size class.

V	size	D	J	DNA	CDR3
TRBV19	-	TRBD1	TRBJ1-2	TGTGCCAGTAGTGGGGCAGGGGGCGCCGCCTATGGCTACACCTTC	CASSGAGGAAYGYTF
TRBV7-9	few	-	TRBJ1-1	TGTGCCAGCAGCTTAGGGGCTTTGCCTTACACTGAAGCTTTCTTT	CASSLGALPYTEAFF
TRBV7-9	-	-	TRBJ1-2	TGTGCCAGCAGCTTAGAGCCAGTGTTCGGGGATCCCGCGGGCGGCTACACCTTC	CASSLEPVFGDPAGGYTF
TRBV27	-	TRBD1	TRBJ2-7	TGTGCCTGCTCCCGGACCGGGACAGGGAACTACGAGCAGTACTTC	CACSRTGTGNYEQYF
TRBV11-2	many	-	TRBJ2-7	TGTGCCAGCAGCAATCTACTAGGGAACGAGCAGTACTTC	CASSNLLGNEQYF
TRBV6-1	-	TRBD1	TRBJ1-4	TGTGCCAGCAGACCAGCAGACAGGGATAATGAAAAACTGTTTTTT	CASRPADRDNEKLFF
TRBV12-3/TRBV12-4	-	TRBD2	TRBJ2-5	TGTGCCAGCAGTTTTCGGCGGGAGATCTTACGGGAGACCCAGTACTTC	CASSFRREILRETQYF
TRBV28	few	TRBD1	TRBJ2-7	TGTGCCAGCAGGCAGGACAGGGGGCCTAGCTCCTACGAGCAGTACTTC	CASRQDRGPSSYEQYF
TRBV2	many	-	TRBJ1-2	TGTGCCAGCAGTGTAGTGTCTGGGGGCTACACCTTC	CASSVVSGGYTF
TRBV15	-	-	TRBJ2-7	TGTGCCACCAGCAGAGATGTGGACCTAGCCTTAGGCGAGCAGTACTTC	CATSRDVDLALGEQYF
TRBV12-3/TRBV12-4	-	TRBD2	TRBJ2-7	TGTGCCAGCAGTTTTTTAGCGGGAGGGGGGCAGTACTTC	CASSFLAGGGQYF
TRBV29-1	few	-	TRBJ2-7	TGCAGCGTCGAAGGACTATCGGAGGGGTCCTACGAGCAGTACTTC	CSVEGLSEGSYEQYF
TRBV19	-	TRBD1	TRBJ1-6	TGTGCCAGTACCAGCCGACAGGGGAATTCACCCCTCCACTTT	CASTSRQGNSPLHF
TRBV10-2	-	-	TRBJ1-5	TGCGCCAGCAGTGAGTCTTCCGGGCCCTTCTATAGCAATCAGCCCCAGCATTTT	CASSESSGPFYSNQPQHF
TRBV6-1	-	-	TRBJ2-7	TGTGCCAGCCGGGCAGGGAACGAGCAGTACTTC	CASRAGNEQYF
TRBV20-1	few	-	TRBJ1-5	TGCAGTGCCCAAAATGGTTTGGGGGGCCCTCCTAGCAATCAGCCCCAGCATTTT	CSAQNGLGGPPSNQPQHF
TRBV7-2	few	-	TRBJ1-1	TGTGCCAGCAGCCCCCTCCTTTTGGCCCTGAACACTGAAGCTTTCTTT	CASSPLLLALNTEAFF
TRBV5-5	many	-	TRBJ1-1	TGTGCCAGCAGCTTGGCCGGGGCCAGGACCAATCGGGCTTTCTTT	CASSLAGARTNRAFF
TRBV9	-	-	TRBJ1-1	TGTGCCAGCAGCGTAGCGTCGGTCTCTGAAGCTTTCTTT	CASSVASVSEAFF
TRBV20-1	-	-	TRBJ1-2	TGCAGTGCTAGCTGGCAGGGGTTCGGTGTCTATGGCTACACCTTC	CSASWQGFGVYGYTF
TRBV7-3	-	TRBD1	TRBJ2-5	TGTGCCAGCAGTCCGAACAGGGGATTCCCCCAAGAGACCCAGTACTTC	CASSPNRGFPQETQYF
TRBV20-1	-	TRBD1	TRBJ2-7	TGCAGTGCTGAGGACAGGGTGGAGGAGCAGTACTTC	CSAEDRVEEQYF
TRBV20-1	-	TRBD1	TRBJ2-5	TGCAGTGCCAGCGGGACAGGGGGCGGGGAGACCCAGTACTTC	CSASGTGGGETQYF
TRBV20-1	-	-	TRBJ1-5	TGCAGTGCTAGAACAGCTTATAGCAATCAGCCCCAGCATTTT	CSARTAYSNQPQHF
TRBV6-1	-	-	TRBJ1-5	TGTGCCAGCAGTGAGTTTACAGAGGCGACTCAGCCCCAGCATTTT	CASSEFTEATQPQHF
TRBV9	few	-	TRBJ2-5	TGTGCCAGCAGCGTAGCTACGGGAAATCGCCAAGAGACCCAGTACTTC	CASSVATGNRQETQYF
TRBV5-1	few	TRBD1	TRBJ1-1	TGCGCCAGCAGCTTGTCCGTAGGACAGGGGAGGACTGAAGCTTTCTTT	CASSLSVGQGRTEAFF
TRBV10-3	-	-	TRBJ2-7	TGTGCCATCCTACTACCGGCGGGGGAGCAGTACTTC	CAILLPAGEQYF
TRBV18	-	-	TRBJ1-2	TGTGCCAGCTCACCACGGCTTAGGCAGAACTATGGCTACACCTTC	CASSPRLRQNYGYTF
TRBV2	few	-	TRBJ1-1	TGTGCCAGCAGTCAGGCAAATGAAGCTTTCTTT	CASSQANEAFF
TRBV11-2	-	TRBD2	TRBJ2-7	TGTGCCAGCAGCTTGGTCGGTGGGGGTAGCGGGACATACGAGCAGTACTTC	CASSLVGGGSGTYEQYF
TRBV19	-	TRBD1	TRBJ1-4	TGTGCCAGCCGGGACAGACCTTCAACTAATGAAAAACTGTTTTTT	CASRDRPSTNEKLFF
TRBV9	-	TRBD1	TRBJ1-5	TGTGCCAGCAGCGAGGGGACAGGGGGAAGCAATCAGCCCCAGCATTTT	CASSEGTGGSNQPQHF
TRBV18	-	-	TRBJ1-6	TGTGCCAGCCCAACCCGGGACACCAACAATTCACCCCTCCACTTT	CASPTRDTNNSPLHF
TRBV5-1	many	-	TRBJ2-7	TGCGCCAGCAGCTTGAAACCCGGGAGCTCCTACGAGCAGTACTTC	CASSLKPGSSYEQYF
TRBV30	many	-	TRBJ2-5	TGTGCCTGGAGTGTGTCTACCTTGTACCAAGAGACCCAGTACTTC	CAWSVSTLYQETQYF
TRBV30	-	-	TRBJ1-2	TGTGCCTGGAGTGTCTCGGCAGGGGGCTACACCTTC	CAWSVSAGGYTF
TRBV28	-	TRBD1	TRBJ1-2	TGTGCCAGCGGTTCCCCGGGACAGGGAGACAGTGGCTACACCTTC	CASGSPGQGDSGYTF
TRBV2	many	-	TRBJ1-2	TGTGCCAGCAGCGACCGGAGGGGTGGAGGCTACACCTTC	CASSDRRGGGYTF
TRBV6-1	-	TRBD2	TRBJ2-5	TGTGCCAGGCGTTGGCGGGAGGGCCCGGGGGAGACCCAGTACTTC	CARRWREGPGETQYF
TRBV13	few	-	TRBJ2-5	TGTGCCAGCAGCTTAGGCAGGAGGACCCAGTACTTC	CASSLGRRTQYF